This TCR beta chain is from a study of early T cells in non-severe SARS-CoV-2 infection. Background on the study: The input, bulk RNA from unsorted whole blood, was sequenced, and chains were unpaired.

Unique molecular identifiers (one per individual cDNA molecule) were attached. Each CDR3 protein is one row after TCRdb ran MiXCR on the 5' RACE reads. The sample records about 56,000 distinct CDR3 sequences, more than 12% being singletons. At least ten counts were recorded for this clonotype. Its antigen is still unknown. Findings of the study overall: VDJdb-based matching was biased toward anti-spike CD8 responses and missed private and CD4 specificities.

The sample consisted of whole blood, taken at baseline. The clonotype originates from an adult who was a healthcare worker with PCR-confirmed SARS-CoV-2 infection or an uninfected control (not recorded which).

The CDR3 DNA follows: TGCAGCGTTGAAAAGGGGGCGGCCAAAAACATTCAGTACTTC. Residues: CSVEKGAAKNIQYF. The rearrangement uses TRBV29-1 and TRBJ2-4; 7 nucleotides match TRBD1. The CDR3 runs to 14 residues. The junction had 2 bases not matched to a gene; V was cut back by 2 bases and J by 1 base. From germline, CDR1 is SQVTM and CDR2 ANQGSEA.